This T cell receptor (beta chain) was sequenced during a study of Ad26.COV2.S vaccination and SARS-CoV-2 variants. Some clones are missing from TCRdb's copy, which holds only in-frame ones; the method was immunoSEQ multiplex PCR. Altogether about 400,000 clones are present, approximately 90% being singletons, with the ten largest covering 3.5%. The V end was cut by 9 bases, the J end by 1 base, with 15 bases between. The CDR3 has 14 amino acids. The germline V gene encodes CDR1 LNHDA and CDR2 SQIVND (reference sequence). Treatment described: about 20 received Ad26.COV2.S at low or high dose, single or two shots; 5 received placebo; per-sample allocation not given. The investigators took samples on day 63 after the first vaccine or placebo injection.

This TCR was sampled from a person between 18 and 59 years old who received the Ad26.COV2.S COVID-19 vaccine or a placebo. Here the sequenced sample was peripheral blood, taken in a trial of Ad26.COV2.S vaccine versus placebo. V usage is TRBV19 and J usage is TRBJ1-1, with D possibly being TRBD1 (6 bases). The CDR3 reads CASLGGQTNTEAFF. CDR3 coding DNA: TGTGCCAGCCTCGGGGGCCAAACGAACACTGAAGCTTTCTTT.